The clone carrying this T cell receptor (beta chain) was found many times. Amplification targeted TCR beta CDR3 regions from RNA transcripts. Primed by the HTBI set, a first-round RT-PCR was run on the TCR CDR3. TCRdb itself ran the multiplex PCR reads through MiXCR, one entry per CDR3 protein. This table has 300,000 to 350,000 distinct CDR3 sequences, 15% to 20% appearing once. The record originates from a study of T cells in Graves' hyperthyroidism and ophthalmopathy. V lost 1 base to trimming and J lost 1 base, with 7 bases between them. Germline CDR1 and CDR2: LGHDT and YNNKEL (reference sequence). This CDR3 comprises 14 residues.

The sequenced sample was blood. This TCR was recovered from a man aged 30 to 45 with Graves' hyperthyroidism. This chain uses TRBV3-1 with TRBJ1-1; D is undetermined. The CDR3 region is CASSQVEGNTEAFF. The CDR3 DNA sequence: TGTGCCAGCAGCCAAGTGGAAGGGAACACTGAAGCTTTCTTT. The whole variable domain, remainder taken from reference TRBV3-1 and TRBJ1-1, is DTAVSQTPKYLVTQMGNDKSIKCEQNLGHDTMYWYKQDSKKFLKIMFSYNNKELIINETVPNRFSPKSPDKAHLNLHINSLELGDSAVYFCASSQVEGNTEAFFGQGTRLTVV.